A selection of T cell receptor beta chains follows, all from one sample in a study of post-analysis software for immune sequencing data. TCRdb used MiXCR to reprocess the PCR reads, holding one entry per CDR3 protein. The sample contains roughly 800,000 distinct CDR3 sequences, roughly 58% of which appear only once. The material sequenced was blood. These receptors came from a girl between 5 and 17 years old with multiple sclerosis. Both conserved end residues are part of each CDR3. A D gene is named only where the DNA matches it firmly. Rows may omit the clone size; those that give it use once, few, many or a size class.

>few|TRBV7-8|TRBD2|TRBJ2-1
CASSGRGSGTSGRAWNEQFF
TGTGCCAGCAGCGGACGTGGTTCTGGGACTAGCGGGAGAGCCTGGAATGAGCAGTTCTTC
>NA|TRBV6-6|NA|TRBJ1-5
CASSLDQPQHF
TGTGCCAGCAGTTTGGATCAGCCCCAGCATTTT
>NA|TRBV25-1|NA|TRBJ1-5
CASSPYYSNQPQHF
TGTGCCAGCAGTCCCTACTATAGCAATCAGCCCCAGCATTTT
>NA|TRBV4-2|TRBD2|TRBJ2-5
CASSQGTNSGETQYF
TGTGCCAGCAGCCAAGGTACTAATAGCGGGGAGACCCAGTACTTC
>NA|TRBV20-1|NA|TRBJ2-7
CRAPNRVYEQYF
TGCAGAGCCCCTAACAGGGTCTACGAGCAGTACTTC
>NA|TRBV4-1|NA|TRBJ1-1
CASSQDQQVNTEAFF
TGCGCCAGCAGCCAAGATCAACAGGTGAACACCGAAGCTTTCTTT
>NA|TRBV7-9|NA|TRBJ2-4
CASSLEASREYF
TGTGCCAGCAGCTTAGAGGCTTCCCGCGAGTACTTC
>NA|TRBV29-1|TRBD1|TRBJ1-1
CSTQTGWDIEAFF
TGCAGCACCCAGACAGGGTGGGACATTGAAGCTTTCTTT
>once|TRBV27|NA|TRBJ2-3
CASSLSTTTDTQYF
TGTGCCAGCAGTTTATCGACCACCACAGATACGCAGTATTTT
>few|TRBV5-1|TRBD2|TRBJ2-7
CASSLGGGLAGYEQYF
TGCGCCAGCAGCTTGGGCGGGGGACTAGCGGGATACGAGCAGTACTTC